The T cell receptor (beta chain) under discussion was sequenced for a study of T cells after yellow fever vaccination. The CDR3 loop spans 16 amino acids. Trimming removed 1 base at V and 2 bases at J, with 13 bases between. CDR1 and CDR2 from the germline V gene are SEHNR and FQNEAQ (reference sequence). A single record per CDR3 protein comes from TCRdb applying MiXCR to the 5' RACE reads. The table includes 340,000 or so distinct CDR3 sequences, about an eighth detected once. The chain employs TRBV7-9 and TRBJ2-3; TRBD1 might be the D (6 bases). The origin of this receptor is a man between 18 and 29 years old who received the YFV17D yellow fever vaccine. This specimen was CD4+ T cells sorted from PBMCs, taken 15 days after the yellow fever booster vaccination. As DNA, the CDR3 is TGTGCCAGCAGCTTAGGAATTGACAGGTCCACAGATACGCAGTATTTT. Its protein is CASSLGIDRSTDTQYF.